These 11 T cell receptor beta chains were sequenced from one sample in a study. TCRdb re-derived calls from the 5' RACE reads in MiXCR, one entry per CDR3 protein. Of roughly 44,000 distinct CDR3 sequences listed, 29% are singletons. The source material was memory CD4+ T cells sorted from a lymph node. Regarding subset: memory CD4+ T cells, CD4+CD45RO+CD25-. These receptors were taken from a female donor with breast cancer.

The chain couples TRBV13 to TRBJ1-1; D call uncertain. The CDR3 consists of 15 residues. V was cut by 3 bases and J by 4 bases, with 15 bases left in between. CDR1 is PRHDT and CDR2 is FYEKMQ in the germline V gene (reference sequence). CDR3 bases: TGTGCCAGCAGCTTTATTGCCCGAGGGAGCACTGAAGCTTTCTTT. Translation: CASSFIARGSTEAFF.

This CDR3 reads CSAPPGGEYNEQFF. CDR3 DNA: TGCAGTGCCCCCCCCGGGGGCGAATACAATGAGCAGTTCTTC. The chain joins TRBV20-1 to TRBJ2-1; D could derive from TRBD1 or TRBD2 (6 bases each). V was pared by 6 bases and J by 4 bases, with 16 bases between. The CDR3 is 14 amino acids. From germline, CDR1 is DFQATT and CDR2 SNEGSKA (reference sequence).

V is TRBV9 and J is TRBJ2-3; 8 bases align to TRBD1. The J segment lost 6 bases and the V segment lost 4 bases, leaving 10 bases of the junction unmatched. Germline CDR1 SGDLS, CDR2 YYNGEE. The CDR3 is made up of 15 amino acids. CDR3 residues: CASSLSGQGGDTQYF. The CDR3 coding sequence is TGTGCCAGCAGCCTCTCAGGACAGGGCGGGGATACGCAGTATTTT.

This clonotype has a handful of counts. J is TRBJ2-7 and V is TRBV6-1; D remains unclear. CDR1 and CDR2 (germline): MNHNS, SASEGT. Trimming pared 7 bases from V and 3 bases from J, leaving 10 bases between. The CDR3 has 12 amino acids. The CDR3 sequence is CASMRIDYEQYF. The CDR3 DNA sequence: TGTGCCAGCATGAGGATAGACTACGAGCAGTACTTC.

This clonotype was seen a handful of times. The chain carries TRBV29-1 and TRBJ2-2; D gene uncertain. Germline lookup yields CDR1 SQVTM and CDR2 ANQGSEA. The CDR3 consists of 10 residues. Trimming shortened V by 4 bases and J by 9 bases, and 6 bases separated the two germline ends. CDR3 protein: CSVGDRELFF. CDR3 sequence (DNA): TGCAGCGTTGGGGATAGGGAGCTGTTTTTT.

The chain uses TRBV7-2 and TRBJ2-3; D remains ambiguous. The V and J ends lost 1 base and 6 bases respectively, with 17 bases between them. The CDR3 is made up of 16 amino acids. Germline CDR1 SGHTA, CDR2 FQGNSA. The CDR3: CASSLVGRIAADTQYF. In nucleotides, the CDR3 is TGTGCCAGCAGCTTAGTCGGGCGGATAGCCGCGGATACGCAGTATTTT.

The chain couples TRBV12-3 or TRBV12-4 to TRBJ2-1, with D unclear. CDR3 length equals 13 residues. V gave up 5 bases and J gave up 8 bases, with 13 bases separating them. CDR3 in amino acids: CASSLGGVYEQFF. CDR3 nucleotides: TGTGCCAGCAGTCTTGGTGGAGTCTATGAGCAGTTCTTC.

CDR3 in amino acids: CAIRTGGNTGELFF. As DNA, the CDR3 is TGTGCCATCAGAACAGGGGGGAACACCGGGGAGCTGTTTTTT. This chain links TRBV10-3 with TRBJ2-2, with 8 bases fitting TRBD1. V shed 6 bases, J shed 1 base, and the junction held 1 base outside the gene matches. CDR3 length: 14 amino acids. Germline CDR1 reads ENHRY; CDR2 reads SYGVKD.

This clonotype was seen a few times. The chain links TRBV28 to TRBJ1-4, with D possibly TRBD1 on 6 matching bases. V lost 4 bases, J lost 4 bases, and 13 bases lay in between. From germline, CDR1 is MDHEN and CDR2 SYDVKM. This CDR3 comprises 15 residues. CDR3 DNA: TGTGCCAGCAGTTCCCCCAGGGGCCGTAATGAAAAACTGTTTTTT. It is translated as CASSSPRGRNEKLFF.

This clonotype was seen only a few times. The V and J genes are TRBV6-5 and TRBJ2-1, with D unresolved. Trimming took off 0 bases at V and 7 bases at J, with 7 bases between the two ends. Germline values: CDR1 MNHEY, CDR2 SVGAGI. CDR3 size: 13 residues. The CDR3, as DNA: TGTGCCAGCAGTTACTCCCCCCGAAATGAGCAGTTCTTC. Encoded protein: CASSYSPRNEQFF.

This clonotype was detected a few times. V gene TRBV11-3 combines with J gene TRBJ2-1, with 13 bases matching TRBD2. V shed 5 bases and J 4 bases; nucleotides not matched to a gene: 5. Germline V gene sequence: CDR1 SGHNT, CDR2 YENEEA. CDR3 size: 16 residues. In nucleotides, the CDR3 is TGTGCCAGCAGCATTGGGACTAGCGGGGTGTACAATGAGCAGTTCTTC. It is translated as CASSIGTSGVYNEQFF.